This T cell receptor (beta chain) emerged from a study of identical twins. Trimming cost V 0 bases and J 2 bases; bases outside gene matches: 1. The germline CDR1 and CDR2 sequences are SGDLS and YYNGEE. The CDR3 is 14 amino acids. This clonotype was seen ten or more times. TCRdb processed the 5' RACE reads anew with MiXCR; each CDR3 protein has one entry. The data contain about 530,000 distinct CDR3 sequences, around 22% of them singletons. The data were also submitted as part of a second study, on yellow fever vaccine responses in identical twins.

The V gene is TRBV9, the J gene TRBJ1-1, with TRBD1 identical over 7 bases. This receptor was obtained from a woman between 18 and 30 years old in good health. Sequencing was carried out using CD4+ T cells sorted from blood. The CDR3 coding sequence is TGTGCCAGCAGCGTAGGGACAGGCAACACTGAAGCTTTCTTT. Protein product: CASSVGTGNTEAFF.